A single sample is the source of the 12 T cell receptor beta chains below, sequenced in a study of beta chain features in type 1 diabetes. Expressed TCRB transcripts were sequenced because the entire RNA isolate underwent reverse transcription. Clones were sequenced by immunoSEQ multiplex PCR, and TCRdb holds only the in-frame ones, with some missing. Among roughly 250,000 clones, 68% were seen once, and the ten largest hold almost 0.055%. Sequencing input: naive CD4+ T cells from blood. These receptors were taken from a young man in good health.

The gene calls are TRBV29-1 and TRBJ2-5; D perhaps matches TRBD1 (6 bases). CDR1 SQVTM and CDR2 ANQGSEA come from the germline V gene. The ends were cut back, 6 bases at V and 1 base at J, with 12 bases in the middle. CDR3 size: 13 residues. CDR3 sequence: CSVHRGGQETQYF. The CDR3 nucleotides are TGCAGCGTCCATAGAGGGGGCCAAGAGACCCAGTACTTC.

V gene TRBV18 combines with J gene TRBJ1-5; 7 bases line up with TRBD1. CDR3 length: 17 residues. Per germline, CDR1 KGHSH and CDR2 LQKENI. V shed 5 bases, J shed 9 bases, and the junction held 19 bases outside the gene matches. Here the CDR3 reads CASSGGQLLLVQRPQHF. CDR3 DNA sequence: TGTGCCAGCTCAGGGGGACAGCTCCTTTTGGTCCAAAGGCCCCAGCATTTT.

The chain has TRBV30 and TRBJ1-1; D not resolved. Germline V gives CDR1 GTSNPN, CDR2 SVGIG (reference sequence). CDR3 length: 11 residues. Trimming removed 7 bases at V and 6 bases at J, with 12 bases between. CDR3 bases: TGTGCCTCCACCGAGAAGGCTGAAGCTTTCTTT. Its protein product is CASTEKAEAFF.

The chain joins TRBV20-1 to TRBJ2-3; D not certain. The ends were cut back, 6 bases at V and 11 bases at J, with 15 bases in the middle. Germline CDR1 and CDR2: DFQATT and SNEGSKA (reference sequence). CDR3 length: 11 residues. CDR3 in DNA: TGCAGTGCCGTGACCACCTCAGGGCAGTATTTT. Its translation is CSAVTTSGQYF.

The chain couples TRBV2 to TRBJ1-2; D might be TRBD1 (6 bases). The CDR3 spans 15 residues. Trimming left V 7 bases short and J 0 bases short, with 15 bases between. Per germline, CDR1 SNHLY and CDR2 FYNNEI. CDR3 DNA: TGTGCCAGCAACGACAGGAATCCTACTAACTATGGCTACACCTTC. Protein: CASNDRNPTNYGYTF.

There are a few counts of this clone. The J gene is TRBJ2-7, the V gene TRBV9; no definite D call. Trimming stripped 4 bases from V and 5 bases from J, with 7 bases between. The CDR3 is 11 amino acids. Germline V gene lookup returns CDR1 SGDLS and CDR2 YYNGEE. CDR3 in DNA: TGTGCCAGCAGCCGAGGACACGAGCAGTACTTC. Encoded protein: CASSRGHEQYF.

The chain carries TRBV30 and TRBJ1-2; possibly TRBD1 for D (5 bases). Trimming removed 1 base from V and 5 bases from J, with 14 bases in between. The CDR3 is 14 residues long. Germline values: CDR1 GTSNPN, CDR2 SVGIG (reference sequence). The CDR3, as DNA: TGTGCCTGGAGTGGGGGCAGGGTCCGGTATGGCTACACCTTC. Translation: CAWSGGRVRYGYTF. The full variable domain, in which reference TRBV30 and TRBJ1-2 provide the parts outside the CDR3, is SQTIHQWPATLVQPVGSPLSLECTVEGTSNPNLYWYRQAAGRGLQLLFYSVGIGQISSEVPQNLSASRPQDRQFILSSKKLLLSDSGFYLCAWSGGRVRYGYTFGSGTRLTVV.

This chain connects TRBV2 to TRBJ2-1; the D is unclear. The germline gives CDR1 SNHLY, CDR2 FYNNEI. This CDR3 region has 10 residues. Trimming took off 7 bases at V and 10 bases at J, with 8 bases between the two ends. The CDR3 loop is CASKSLEQFF. CDR3 coding DNA: TGTGCCAGCAAATCGCTGGAGCAGTTCTTC.

The gene calls are TRBV30 and TRBJ2-7; 10 nucleotides agree with TRBD2. V was clipped by 1 base and J by 5 bases; unmatched bases: 8. The CDR3 extends over 15 amino acids. CDR1 GTSNPN and CDR2 SVGIG come from the germline V gene (reference sequence). CDR3 bases: TGTGCCTGGAGTGCACCTAGCGGGAGACGCCACGAGCAGTACTTC. Encoded protein: CAWSAPSGRRHEQYF.

This clone was found a few times. This chain connects TRBV5-1 to TRBJ2-1; D tentatively fits TRBD1 or TRBD2 (5 bases each). The CDR3 length is 15 residues. Germline V lookup: CDR1 SGHRS, CDR2 YFSETQ. V was trimmed by 3 bases and J by 9 bases, leaving 19 bases between them. CDR3 nucleotide sequence: TGCGCCAGCAGCTGGCTTGATGTTGGGGACGGTGAGCAGTTCTTC. It yields the protein CASSWLDVGDGEQFF.

The chain couples TRBV13 to TRBJ2-7; D not resolved. The CDR3 has 15 residues. Germline V gene data show CDR1 as PRHDT and CDR2 as FYEKMQ (reference sequence). The ends were cut back, 4 bases at V and 4 bases at J, with 17 bases in the middle. The CDR3 sequence is CASSYVGSIGYEQYF. In DNA form, the CDR3 reads TGTGCCAGCAGCTACGTCGGTTCGATTGGTTACGAGCAGTACTTC.

The rearrangement links TRBV29-1 to TRBJ2-7, with 7 bases that match TRBD2. This CDR3 contains 13 residues. Germline CDR1 and CDR2: SQVTM and ANQGSEA. V shed 6 bases and J 3 bases; nucleotides not matched to a gene: 8. This CDR3 is CSVSGLADYEQYF. The CDR3 DNA reads TGCAGCGTGTCTGGGCTAGCGGACTACGAGCAGTACTTC.